The 20 T cell receptor beta chains listed next were all sequenced from one sample in a study of CD8 T cells in ankylosing spondylitis. No antigen is known for these receptors. In TCRdb, the 5' RACE reads were re-called with MiXCR into one record per CDR3 protein. The sample holds about 200,000 distinct CDR3 sequences; 7.3% are singletons and the top ten take 14%. General study points: Ankylosing spondylitis blood appeared to be characterized by a TCR beta motif of several highly homologous variants.

Sequencing input: blood, either unsorted or a sorted T cell fraction (not recorded which). These receptors all stem from a male donor with ankylosing spondylitis.

This clonotype was recorded at least ten times. The chain recombines TRBV6-1 with TRBJ1-1, with D perhaps matching TRBD1 (6 bases). Germline V gene lookup returns CDR1 MNHNS and CDR2 SASEGT. With 7 bases removed from V and 11 bases from J, the gap between germline ends came to 23 bases. There are 14 residues in the CDR3. CDR3 in DNA: TGTGCCAGCACCCAAACAGGGTATCCTCTCTATGCTTTCTTT. Protein product: CASTQTGYPLYAFF.

This clonotype was recorded many times. This chain uses TRBV20-1 with TRBJ2-7; D is possibly TRBD1 (5 bases). Looked up from germline, CDR1 is DFQATT and CDR2 is SNEGSKA (reference sequence). Between the trimmed V and J ends, which lost 4 bases and 1 base, there was a span of 11 bases. This CDR3 is built from 13 residues. The CDR3 DNA sequence: TGCAGTGCTAAATTAAGACAGTCCTACGAGCAGTACTTC. Residues: CSAKLRQSYEQYF.

This clonotype was counted a few times. J is TRBJ2-6 and V is TRBV27; 8 nucleotides align to TRBD1. The CDR3 is 17 amino acids. V was clipped by 5 bases and J by 2 bases; unmatched bases: 8. Germline V CDR1 and CDR2: MNHEY, SMNVEV (reference sequence). The CDR3 region has the DNA TGTGCCAGCAGTAAATTGACAGGGGCGGCTGGGGCCAACGTCCTGACTTTC. Protein: CASSKLTGAAGANVLTF. Filled out from reference TRBV27 and TRBJ2-6, the complete variable domain reads EAQVTQNPRYLITVTGKKLTVTCSQNMNHEYMSWYRQDPGLGLRQIYYSMNVEVTDKGDVPEGYKVSRKEKRNFPLILESPSPNQTSLYFCASSKLTGAAGANVLTFGAGSRLTVL.

This clonotype was seen only a few times. The chain links TRBV2 to TRBJ2-7, with no clear D. V was pared by 1 base and J by 3 bases, with 10 bases between. Germline V gene sequence: CDR1 SNHLY, CDR2 FYNNEI. This CDR3 comprises 14 residues. For the CDR3, the DNA is TGTGCCAGCAGTGAAGAAGTCAGCCGCTACGAGCAGTACTTC. Translated: CASSEEVSRYEQYF.

This clonotype was counted at least ten times. The genes are TRBV9 and TRBJ2-3, with 7 nucleotides matching TRBD1. There are 15 residues in the CDR3. V was clipped by 5 bases and J by 4 bases; unmatched bases: 10. From germline, CDR1 is SGDLS and CDR2 YYNGEE. CDR3 loop: CASSLTGARADTQYF. For the CDR3, the DNA is TGTGCCAGCAGTTTAACAGGGGCCCGGGCAGATACGCAGTATTTT.

This clonotype occurred many times. The rearrangement links TRBV12-3 or TRBV12-4 to TRBJ1-4; D remains unclear. CDR3 size: 14 residues. V was pared by 3 bases and J by 7 bases, with 12 bases between. The CDR3 bases are TGTGCCAGCAGTTTCGGACGGCCAGGTGAAAAACTGTTTTTT. It translates to CASSFGRPGEKLFF.

The sample holds many counts of this clonotype. The chain joins TRBV7-9 to TRBJ2-1, with D perhaps assigned TRBD1 or TRBD2 (5 bases each). CDR3 length: 14 amino acids. Germline-derived CDR1 and CDR2 are SEHNR and FQNEAQ (reference sequence). V was pared by 5 bases and J by 8 bases, with 16 bases between. The CDR3 is CASSLGTSGDEQFF. The CDR3 bases are TGTGCCAGCAGCCTTGGGACCTCCGGCGATGAGCAGTTCTTC.

In its sample, this clonotype was seen many times. The chain carries TRBV29-1 and TRBJ1-1; tentatively, D is TRBD1 (6 bases). CDR1 is SQVTM, CDR2 ANQGSEA, per germline. V lost 7 bases and J lost 0, with 9 bases in between. The CDR3 runs 12 residues. CDR3 coding DNA: TGCAGCGAGGACAGAATGAACACTGAAGCTTTCTTT. Its protein is CSEDRMNTEAFF. The entire variable domain, with the rest obtained from reference TRBV29-1 and TRBJ1-1, is as follows: SAVISQKPSRDICQRGTSLTIQCQVDSQVTMMFWYRQQPGQSLTLIATANQGSEATYESGFVIDKFPISRPNLTFSTLTVSNMSPEDSSIYLCSEDRMNTEAFFGQGTRLTVV.

This clonotype has a count of ten or more. V usage is TRBV9 and J usage is TRBJ2-5; D is undetermined. Trimming shortened V by 0 bases and J by 5 bases, and 14 bases separated the two germline ends. The germline gives CDR1 SGDLS, CDR2 YYNGEE. The CDR3 is 15 amino acids. The CDR3 nucleotides are TGTGCCAGCAGCGTAGACCGGCTCATGGCGGAGACCCAGTACTTC. Protein: CASSVDRLMAETQYF.

In this sample, this clonotype turned up many times. J is TRBJ1-2 and V is TRBV4-1, with no clear D. Germline V gives CDR1 MGHRA, CDR2 YSYEKL. V gave up 0 bases and J gave up 8 bases, with 10 bases separating them. The CDR3 is 13 amino acids. This CDR3 reads CASSQDYRVGYTF. CDR3 DNA: TGCGCCAGCAGCCAAGATTATAGGGTGGGCTACACCTTC.

This clonotype was counted at least ten times. The chain joins TRBV27 to TRBJ2-3; TRBD2 matches at 10 bases. The CDR3 is 16 residues long. Germline V gene lookup returns CDR1 MNHEY and CDR2 SMNVEV (reference sequence). V gave up 3 bases and J gave up 4 bases; unmatched junction bases: 7. The CDR3 DNA reads TGTGCCAGCAGTTTGTATCCTAGCGGGAGTTCAGATACGCAGTATTTT. Its translation: CASSLYPSGSSDTQYF.

The chain combines TRBV30 with TRBJ2-4; D gene ambiguous. CDR3 length: 11 amino acids. CDR1 and CDR2 (germline): GTSNPN, SVGIG (reference sequence). Between the trimmed V and J ends, which lost 0 bases and 8 bases, there was a span of 5 bases. The CDR3 DNA reads TGTGCCTGGAGTGTTGGGGACATTCAGTACTTC. This gives the protein CAWSVGDIQYF.

This clonotype occurred many times. The J gene is TRBJ1-2, the V gene TRBV24-1, with no clear D. With 2 bases removed from V and 2 bases from J, the gap between germline ends came to 8 bases. The CDR3 is 14 residues long. From germline, CDR1 is KGHDR and CDR2 SFDVKD. The CDR3, as DNA: TGTGCCACCAGTGATTGGCAGGAGAACTATGGCTACACCTTC. This sequence encodes CATSDWQENYGYTF.

The table lists this clonotype with many counts. V usage is TRBV29-1 and J usage is TRBJ2-2, with 9 bases lining up with TRBD2. CDR3 size: 15 residues. Germline V gene lookup returns CDR1 SQVTM and CDR2 ANQGSEA. The junction had 2 bases not matched to a gene; V was cut back by 1 base and J by 2 bases. The CDR3 sequence is CSVEGTSDNTGELFF. The CDR3 nucleotides read TGCAGCGTTGAAGGGACTAGCGACAACACCGGGGAGCTGTTTTTT.

This clonotype was seen ten or more times. The V call is TRBV21-1, the J call TRBJ2-3; the table's TRBD1 call for D was not verified on the DNA. TRBV21-1 is given as a pseudogene. The CDR3 extends over 19 amino acids. The CDR3 nucleotides are TGTGCCAGCAGCAAAGCGCTCCCAGGGGAAGGAGATTCTCGTAGTACGCAGTATTTT. Its translation: CASSKALPGEGDSRSTQYF.

The sample holds many counts of this clonotype. V and J are TRBV11-2 and TRBJ2-7; 7 nucleotides align to TRBD1. The CDR3 is made up of 15 amino acids. Germline lookup yields CDR1 SGHAT and CDR2 FQNNGV. V trimming: 5 bases; J trimming: 6 bases; junction bases outside the gene matches: 13. The CDR3 is CASSPRDSLTSEQYF. CDR3 in DNA: TGTGCCAGCAGCCCCCGGGACAGCCTTACTTCCGAGCAGTACTTC.

This clonotype was counted at least ten times. The rearrangement joins TRBV29-1 to TRBJ1-1, with D perhaps matching TRBD1 (5 bases). Germline V gene data show CDR1 as SQVTM and CDR2 as ANQGSEA. This CDR3 has 12 amino acids. V was trimmed by 5 bases and J by 4 bases, leaving 11 bases between them. CDR3 sequence reads: CSVNQGVTEAFF. In nucleotides, the CDR3 is TGCAGCGTTAATCAGGGAGTCACTGAAGCTTTCTTT.

This clonotype appeared many times. This chain uses TRBV7-8 with TRBJ2-5; 8 nucleotides line up with TRBD2. V lost 3 bases, J lost 9 bases, and 9 bases stayed unmatched. Germline V gives CDR1 SGHVS, CDR2 FQNEAQ. The length of the CDR3 is 14 residues. The CDR3 sequence is CASSFTSGSRAQYF. The CDR3 DNA is TGTGCCAGCAGCTTTACTAGCGGCTCTAGGGCCCAGTACTTC.

This clonotype was seen just once. A much larger clone lies a single base off, so this may be a read error. The rearrangement joins TRBV5-1 to TRBJ1-2; 7 bases align to TRBD1. The CDR3 length is 16 residues. CDR1 SGHRS and CDR2 YFSETQ come from the germline V gene. The CDR3 nucleotides are TGCGCCAGCAGCTCCGAACCCATGGACAGGTTCTATTGCTACACCTTC. Encoded protein: CASSSEPMDRFYCYTF.

This clonotype was seen many times. The chain has TRBV5-1 and TRBJ2-2, with TRBD2 matching over 10 bases. The CDR3 extends over 16 amino acids. V was pared by 2 bases and J by 4 bases, with 5 bases of the junction left unmatched. Germline values: CDR1 SGHRS, CDR2 YFSETQ. The CDR3 DNA sequence: TGCGCCAGCAGCTTTGCACTAGCGGGAACCACCGGGGAGCTGTTTTTT. It codes for CASSFALAGTTGELFF.